This TCR beta chain was sequenced in a study of blood T cell repertoires in COVID-19. The method was immunoSEQ multiplex PCR; TCRdb's version includes in-frame clones alone and lacks a portion of them. The sample contains under 100,000 clones, around 83% of which appear only once. This CDR3 has 12 amino acids. The germline CDR1 and CDR2 sequences are LGHNT and FRNRAP. V lost 7 bases and J lost 14, with 15 bases in between. Sample: peripheral blood. The V and J genes are TRBV12-5 and TRBJ1-6, with unresolved D. The sequence derives from an older woman with acute or convalescent COVID-19. The CDR3 region is CASAFLTAALHF. As DNA, the CDR3 is TGTGCTAGTGCCTTCTTAACCGCGGCCCTCCACTTT.